These 18 T cell receptor beta chains came from one sample sequenced in a study of CD8 T cells in ankylosing spondylitis. MiXCR, applied by TCRdb to the 5' RACE reads, yields one record per CDR3 protein. The sample includes about 340,000 distinct CDR3 sequences, under 15% seen only once; the top ten take roughly 0.99%. The sequencing input was blood, either unsorted or a sorted T cell fraction (not recorded which). The receptors stem from a male donor with ankylosing spondylitis or in good health (not recorded which).

The J gene is TRBJ2-7, the V gene TRBV11-2, with 7 bases fitting TRBD1. Germline V gene lookup returns CDR1 SGHAT and CDR2 FQNNGV. The CDR3 is 15 amino acids. Losses at the gene ends were 0 bases for V and 2 bases for J; bases not matched to a gene: 4. The CDR3 is CASSLEPGQPYEQYF. For the CDR3, the DNA is TGTGCCAGCAGCTTAGAACCGGGACAGCCCTACGAGCAGTACTTC.

The rearrangement uses TRBV20-1 and TRBJ2-7; D could derive from TRBD1 or TRBD2 (5 bases each). V lost 0 bases and J lost 7, with 13 bases in between. CDR1 and CDR2 (germline): DFQATT, SNEGSKA (reference sequence). This CDR3 spans 13 amino acids. CDR3 coding DNA: TGCAGTGCTAGAGAGCCAGGCTGGGGGGAGCAGTACTTC. It yields the protein CSAREPGWGEQYF.

The chain uses TRBV29-1 and TRBJ2-5, with D uncertain. Germline-derived CDR1 and CDR2 are SQVTM and ANQGSEA. V was trimmed by 7 bases and J by 0 bases, leaving 6 bases between them. CDR3 length equals 11 residues. Written as DNA, the CDR3 is TGCAGCGCCTCGTACCAAGAGACCCAGTACTTC. Protein sequence: CSASYQETQYF. The full variable domain, rest sourced from reference TRBV29-1 and TRBJ2-5, is SAVISQKPSRDICQRGTSLTIQCQVDSQVTMMFWYRQQPGQSLTLIATANQGSEATYESGFVIDKFPISRPNLTFSTLTVSNMSPEDSSIYLCSASYQETQYFGPGTRLLVL.

Only a few counts were recorded for this clonotype. The genes are TRBV10-3 and TRBJ2-2, with 10 bases that match TRBD2. The CDR3 has 16 residues. CDR1 and CDR2 (germline): ENHRY, SYGVKD. J was trimmed by 1 base and V by 6 bases; bases with no gene match: 5. As DNA, the CDR3 is TGTGCCATCAGCTACTCTAGCGGGAGGAACACCGGGGAGCTGTTTTTT. Translated, it gives CAISYSSGRNTGELFF.

This clonotype was counted a few times. The gene calls are TRBV12-3 or TRBV12-4 and TRBJ2-7, with D possibly being TRBD1 or TRBD2 (6 bases each). The V gene lost 2 bases and the J gene lost 2 bases, with 13 bases spanning the gap. The CDR3 runs to 15 residues. The CDR3 DNA reads as TGTGCCAGCAGTTTACACCCCGGGGGCCCCTACGAGCAGTACTTC. It encodes CASSLHPGGPYEQYF.

This clonotype has a handful of counts. J is TRBJ2-7 and V is TRBV18; possibly TRBD1 for D (6 bases). Germline V gene lookup returns CDR1 KGHSH and CDR2 LQKENI. The CDR3 loop spans 15 amino acids. With 3 bases removed from V and 0 bases from J, the gap between germline ends came to 12 bases. In nucleotides, the CDR3 is TGTGCCAGCTCACCGGCCGGGACACTCTCCTACGAGCAGTACTTC. The encoded protein is CASSPAGTLSYEQYF.

The chain recombines TRBV5-1 with TRBJ2-5; D may be TRBD2 (6 bases). The CDR3 contains 15 residues. V shed 2 bases and J shed 4 bases, with 15 bases lying between them. Per the germline V gene, CDR1 is SGHRS and CDR2 is YFSETQ. The CDR3 protein is CASSFQSGGGETQYF. CDR3 DNA sequence: TGCGCCAGCAGCTTTCAATCTGGGGGAGGAGAGACCCAGTACTTC.

V and J are TRBV20-1 and TRBJ1-1; D not certain. The CDR3 has 13 residues. Trimming pared 3 bases from V and 0 bases from J, leaving 8 bases between. Germline CDR1 is DFQATT and CDR2 is SNEGSKA (reference sequence). This CDR3 is CSARSSLNTEAFF. Written as DNA, the CDR3 is TGCAGTGCTAGGTCCAGCTTGAACACTGAAGCTTTCTTT.

This clonotype turned up a few times. The gene calls are TRBV4-2 and TRBJ2-1, with 11 nucleotides matching TRBD2. This CDR3 comprises 16 residues. From germline, CDR1 is LGHNA and CDR2 YNFKEQ. Trimming cost V 1 base and J 7 bases; bases outside gene matches: 6. The CDR3 region is CASSQVILAGGNEQFF. The CDR3 DNA reads TGTGCCAGCAGCCAAGTGATTCTAGCGGGGGGAAATGAGCAGTTCTTC.

The V gene is TRBV11-2, the J gene TRBJ2-6; D tentatively reads TRBD1 or TRBD2 (5 bases each). Trimming took 3 bases from V and 4 from J, leaving 10 bases between them. The CDR3 is 15 amino acids. CDR1 is SGHAT, CDR2 FQNNGV, per germline. For the CDR3, the DNA is TGTGCCAGCAGCTTTTCCGGGGCCGGGGCCAACGTCCTGACTTTC. Translation: CASSFSGAGANVLTF.

This chain connects TRBV19 to TRBJ2-7; perhaps TRBD1 as D (6 bases). Germline V gene data show CDR1 as LNHDA and CDR2 as SQIVND (reference sequence). V lost 2 bases to trimming and J lost 8 bases, with 13 bases between them. The CDR3 runs to 13 residues. The CDR3 region is CASSIQGYTKQYF. DNA for the CDR3: TGTGCCAGTAGTATACAGGGGTATACGAAGCAGTACTTC. Complete variable domain (other parts from reference TRBV19 and TRBJ2-7): DGGITQSPKYLFRKEGQNVTLSCEQNLNHDAMYWYRQDPGQGLRLIYYSQIVNDFQKGDIAEGYSVSREKKESFPLTVTSAQKNPTAFYLCASSIQGYTKQYFGPGTRLTVT.

The chain joins TRBV30 to TRBJ2-3; 7 bases agree with TRBD2. This CDR3 is 16 amino acids long. CDR1 GTSNPN and CDR2 SVGIG come from the germline V gene (reference sequence). After removal of 1 base from V and 1 base from J, the junction contained 8 bases not matched to a gene. This chain's CDR3 is CAWSGRAGARTDTQYF. For the CDR3, the DNA is TGTGCCTGGAGTGGTCGGGCGGGAGCCCGCACAGATACGCAGTATTTT.

This clonotype was detected a few times. The chain joins TRBV24-1 to TRBJ1-2, with 8 bases that match TRBD1. Germline V gives CDR1 KGHDR, CDR2 SFDVKD. The CDR3 totals 16 residues. Trimming removed 4 bases from V and 7 bases from J; junction bases left unmatched: 13. The CDR3, as DNA: TGTGCCACCAGTGAAAAGACAGGGGTGGCCTATGGTGGCTACACCTTC. This sequence encodes CATSEKTGVAYGGYTF.

This clonotype was recorded at least ten times. V gene TRBV12-3 or TRBV12-4 combines with J gene TRBJ2-7; no firm D call. The CDR3 length is 16 residues. Trimming took 2 bases from V and 3 from J, leaving 17 bases between them. The CDR3 DNA reads as TGTGCCAGCAGTTTACGGTATAGCCCTCCTAACTACGAGCAGTACTTC. Residues: CASSLRYSPPNYEQYF.

The rearrangement joins TRBV7-9 to TRBJ2-7; TRBD1 agrees at 10 bases. The germline V gene encodes CDR1 SEHNR and CDR2 FQNEAQ (reference sequence). Losses at the gene ends were 5 bases for V and 3 bases for J; bases not matched to a gene: 10. CDR3 length: 16 amino acids. This CDR3 is CASSASPGTGDYEQYF. The CDR3 DNA sequence: TGTGCCAGCAGCGCATCCCCCGGGACAGGGGACTACGAGCAGTACTTC.

This clonotype was observed a few times. The rearrangement links TRBV6-5 to TRBJ2-1; D remains ambiguous. Germline CDR1 MNHEY, CDR2 SVGAGI. The CDR3 consists of 14 residues. Trimming took 4 bases from V and 6 from J, leaving 13 bases between them. CDR3 DNA: TGTGCCAGCAGTTTAGATGTGCCAGCCAATGAGCAGTTCTTC. Translating gives CASSLDVPANEQFF.

The chain links TRBV18 to TRBJ2-3; TRBD1 matches 9 bases. This CDR3 comprises 15 residues. V was clipped by 6 bases and J by 4 bases; unmatched bases: 8. The germline V gene has CDR1 KGHSH and CDR2 LQKENI. This chain's CDR3 is CASSPGTGRSDTQYF. In DNA form, the CDR3 reads TGTGCCAGCTCTCCGGGGACAGGGAGGTCAGATACGCAGTATTTT.

The chain combines TRBV7-8 with TRBJ2-7; 8 bases line up with TRBD1. Germline V gives CDR1 SGHVS, CDR2 FQNEAQ. CDR3 length: 16 residues. The J segment lost 2 bases and the V segment lost 5 bases, leaving 11 bases of the junction unmatched. The CDR3 bases are TGTGCCAGCAGCCCAGACCGGGACAGGCTTACCTACGAGCAGTACTTC. Translation: CASSPDRDRLTYEQYF.